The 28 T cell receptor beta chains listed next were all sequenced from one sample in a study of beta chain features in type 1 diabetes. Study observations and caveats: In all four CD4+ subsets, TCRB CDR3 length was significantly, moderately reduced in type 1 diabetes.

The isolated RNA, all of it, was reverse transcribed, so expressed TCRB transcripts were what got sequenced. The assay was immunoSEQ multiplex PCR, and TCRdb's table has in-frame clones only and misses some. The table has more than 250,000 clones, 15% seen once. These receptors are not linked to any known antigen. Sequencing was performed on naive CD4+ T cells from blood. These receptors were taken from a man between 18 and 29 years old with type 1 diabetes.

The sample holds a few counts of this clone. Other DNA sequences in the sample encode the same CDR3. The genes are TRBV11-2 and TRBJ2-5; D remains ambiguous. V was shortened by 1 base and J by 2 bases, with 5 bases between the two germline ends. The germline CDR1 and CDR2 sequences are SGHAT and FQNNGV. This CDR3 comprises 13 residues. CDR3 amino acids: CASSLGPQETQYF. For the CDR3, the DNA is TGTGCCAGCAGCTTAGGTCCACAAGAGACCCAGTACTTC. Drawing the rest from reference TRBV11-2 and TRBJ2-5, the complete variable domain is EAGVAQSPRYKIIEKRQSVAFWCNPISGHATLYWYQQILGQGPKLLIQFQNNGVVDDSQLPKDRFSAERLKGVDSTLKIQPAKLEDSAVYLCASSLGPQETQYFGPGTRLLVL.

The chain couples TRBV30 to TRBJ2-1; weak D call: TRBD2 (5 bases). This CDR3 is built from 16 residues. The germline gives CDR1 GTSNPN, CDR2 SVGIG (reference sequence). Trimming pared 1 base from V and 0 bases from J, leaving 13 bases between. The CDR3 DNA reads TGTGCCTGGAGTGCAGACCGGACTGGCTCCTACAATGAGCAGTTCTTC. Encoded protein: CAWSADRTGSYNEQFF.

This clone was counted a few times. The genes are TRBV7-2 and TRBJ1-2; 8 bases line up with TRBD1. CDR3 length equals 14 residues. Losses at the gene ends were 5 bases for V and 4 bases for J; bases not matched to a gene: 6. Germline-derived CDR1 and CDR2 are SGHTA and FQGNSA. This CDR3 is CASSRQTGAYGYTF. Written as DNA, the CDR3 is TGTGCCAGCAGCCGCCAGACAGGGGCCTATGGCTACACCTTC.

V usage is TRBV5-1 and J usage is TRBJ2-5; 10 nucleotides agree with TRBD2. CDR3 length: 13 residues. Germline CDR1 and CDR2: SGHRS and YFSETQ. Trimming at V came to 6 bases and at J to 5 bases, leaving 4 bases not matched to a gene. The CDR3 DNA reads TGCGCCAGCAATCTAGCGGGGGATGAGACCCAGTACTTC. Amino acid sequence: CASNLAGDETQYF.

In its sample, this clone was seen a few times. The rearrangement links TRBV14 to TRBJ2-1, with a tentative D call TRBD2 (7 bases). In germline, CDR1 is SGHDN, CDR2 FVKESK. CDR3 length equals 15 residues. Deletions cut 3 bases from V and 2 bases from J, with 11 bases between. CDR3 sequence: CASSQRGPTYNEQFF. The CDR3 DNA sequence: TGTGCCAGCAGCCAGCGGGGGCCGACCTACAATGAGCAGTTCTTC.

The CDR3 here is CSVGRLHTDTQYF. CDR3 DNA sequence: TGCAGCGTTGGGAGACTACACACAGATACGCAGTATTTT. V and J are TRBV29-1 and TRBJ2-3; D is perhaps TRBD2 (5 bases). Germline V CDR1 and CDR2: SQVTM, ANQGSEA. CDR3 length: 13 residues. Trimming took off 4 bases at V and 2 bases at J, with 10 bases between the two ends.

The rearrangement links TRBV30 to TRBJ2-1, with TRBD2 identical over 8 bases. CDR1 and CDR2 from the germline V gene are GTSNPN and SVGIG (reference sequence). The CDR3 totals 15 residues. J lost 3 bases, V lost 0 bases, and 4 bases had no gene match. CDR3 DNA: TGTGCCTGGAGTGTCCGGGGGGGCCTCTACAATGAGCAGTTCTTC. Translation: CAWSVRGGLYNEQFF.

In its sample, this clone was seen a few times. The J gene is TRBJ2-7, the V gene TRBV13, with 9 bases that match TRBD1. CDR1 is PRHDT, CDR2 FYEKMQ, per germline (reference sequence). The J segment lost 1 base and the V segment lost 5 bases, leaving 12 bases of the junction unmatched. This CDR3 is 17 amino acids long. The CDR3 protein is CASSQLVPDRGSYEQYF. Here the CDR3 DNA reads TGTGCCAGCAGCCAACTCGTGCCGGACAGGGGATCCTACGAGCAGTACTTC.

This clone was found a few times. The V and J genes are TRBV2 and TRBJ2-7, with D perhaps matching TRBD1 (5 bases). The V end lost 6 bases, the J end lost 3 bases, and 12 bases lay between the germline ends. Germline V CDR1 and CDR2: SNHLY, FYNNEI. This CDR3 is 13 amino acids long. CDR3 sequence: CASSRQSYYEQYF. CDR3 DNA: TGTGCCAGCAGCCGACAGAGTTACTACGAGCAGTACTTC.

The CDR3 is CASSLGDYAREQYF. As DNA, the CDR3 is TGTGCCAGCAGCTTGGGGGACTACGCCCGGGAGCAGTACTTC. The rearrangement uses TRBV5-4 and TRBJ2-7; 7 bases fit TRBD2. Germline assignment: CDR1 SGHNT and CDR2 YYREEE (reference sequence). The CDR3 length is 14 residues. J gave up 7 bases and V 0 bases, and 7 bases lay outside the gene matches. Together with reference TRBV5-4 and TRBJ2-7, the CDR3 gives the full variable domain: ETGVTQSPTHLIKTRGQQVTLRCSSQSGHNTVSWYQQALGQGPQFIFQYYREEENGRGNFPPRFSGLQFPNYSSELNVNALELDDSALYLCASSLGDYAREQYFGPGTRLTVT.

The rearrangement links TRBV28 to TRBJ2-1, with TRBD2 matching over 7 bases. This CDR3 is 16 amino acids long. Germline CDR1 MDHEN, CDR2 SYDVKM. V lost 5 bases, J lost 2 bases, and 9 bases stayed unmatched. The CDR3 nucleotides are TGTGCCAGCAGTCCCCACGGGGGAGGGGCCTACAATGAGCAGTTCTTC. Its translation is CASSPHGGGAYNEQFF.

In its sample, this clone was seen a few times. The chain's CDR3 is CASSLTANTEAFF. In DNA, the CDR3 is TGCGCCAGCAGCTTGACAGCGAACACTGAAGCTTTCTTT. The chain is built from TRBV5-1 and TRBJ1-1; D is uncertain. CDR1 is SGHRS, CDR2 YFSETQ, per germline. Trimming cost V 1 base and J 1 base, with 5 bases left between them. The CDR3 has 13 residues.

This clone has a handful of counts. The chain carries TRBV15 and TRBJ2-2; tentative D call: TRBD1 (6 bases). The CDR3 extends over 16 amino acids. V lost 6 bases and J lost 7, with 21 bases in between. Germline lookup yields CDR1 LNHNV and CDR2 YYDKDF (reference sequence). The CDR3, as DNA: TGTGCCACCAGTCAGGGGTCCCTGATTGGAGGCGGGGAGCTGTTTTTT. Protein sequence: CATSQGSLIGGGELFF.

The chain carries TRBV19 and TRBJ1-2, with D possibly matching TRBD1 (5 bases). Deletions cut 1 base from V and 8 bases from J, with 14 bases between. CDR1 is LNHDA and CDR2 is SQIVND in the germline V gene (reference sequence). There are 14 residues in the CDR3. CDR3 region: CASSIVGRVYGYTF. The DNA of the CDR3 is TGTGCCAGTAGTATAGTGGGCAGGGTTTACGGCTACACCTTC. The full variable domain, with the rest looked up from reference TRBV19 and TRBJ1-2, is DGGITQSPKYLFRKEGQNVTLSCEQNLNHDAMYWYRQDPGQGLRLIYYSQIVNDFQKGDIAEGYSVSREKKESFPLTVTSAQKNPTAFYLCASSIVGRVYGYTFGSGTRLTVV.

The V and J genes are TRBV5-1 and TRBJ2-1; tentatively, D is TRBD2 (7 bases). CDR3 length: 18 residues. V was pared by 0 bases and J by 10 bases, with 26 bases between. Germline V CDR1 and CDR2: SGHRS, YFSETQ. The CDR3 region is CASSLAIVAAGGHREQFF. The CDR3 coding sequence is TGCGCCAGCAGCTTGGCCATTGTAGCGGCCGGGGGGCACAGGGAGCAGTTCTTC.

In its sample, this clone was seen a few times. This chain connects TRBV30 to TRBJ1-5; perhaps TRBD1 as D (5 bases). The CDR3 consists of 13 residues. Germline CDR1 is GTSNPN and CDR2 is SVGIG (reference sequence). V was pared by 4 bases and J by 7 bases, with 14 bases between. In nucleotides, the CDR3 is TGTGCCTGGACAGGGTCGCTCGGGCAGCCCCAGCATTTT. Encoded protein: CAWTGSLGQPQHF.

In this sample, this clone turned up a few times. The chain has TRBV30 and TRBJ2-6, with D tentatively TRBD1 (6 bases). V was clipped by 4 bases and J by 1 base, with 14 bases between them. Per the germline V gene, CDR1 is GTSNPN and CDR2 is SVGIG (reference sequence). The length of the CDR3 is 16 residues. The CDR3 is CAWNLLTGSGANVLTF. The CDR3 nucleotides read TGTGCCTGGAACCTCCTCACAGGGTCTGGGGCCAACGTCCTGACTTTC.

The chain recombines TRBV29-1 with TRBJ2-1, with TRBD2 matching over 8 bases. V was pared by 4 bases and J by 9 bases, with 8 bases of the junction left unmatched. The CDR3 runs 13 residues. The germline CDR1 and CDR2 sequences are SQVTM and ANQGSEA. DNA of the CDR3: TGCAGCGTTGGCGGGGGGATGACAGGTGAGCAGTTCTTC. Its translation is CSVGGGMTGEQFF.

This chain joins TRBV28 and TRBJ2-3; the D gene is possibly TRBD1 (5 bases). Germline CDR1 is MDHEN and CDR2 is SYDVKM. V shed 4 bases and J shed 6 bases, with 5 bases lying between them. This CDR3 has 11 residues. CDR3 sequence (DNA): TGTGCCAGCAGTTCAGGGGATACGCAGTATTTT. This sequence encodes CASSSGDTQYF.

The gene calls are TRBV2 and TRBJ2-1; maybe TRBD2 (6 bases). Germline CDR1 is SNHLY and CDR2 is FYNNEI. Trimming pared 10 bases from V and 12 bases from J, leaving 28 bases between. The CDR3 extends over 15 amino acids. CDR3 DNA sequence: TGTGCCACAACCGCGCGGCGACCGCTCCTGGGGGGGCAGTTCTTC. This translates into CATTARRPLLGGQFF.

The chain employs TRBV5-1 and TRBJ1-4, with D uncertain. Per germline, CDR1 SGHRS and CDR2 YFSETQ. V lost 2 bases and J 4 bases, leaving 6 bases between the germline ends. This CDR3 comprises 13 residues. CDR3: CASSLTFNEKLFF. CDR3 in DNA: TGCGCCAGCAGCTTAACATTTAATGAAAAACTGTTTTTT.

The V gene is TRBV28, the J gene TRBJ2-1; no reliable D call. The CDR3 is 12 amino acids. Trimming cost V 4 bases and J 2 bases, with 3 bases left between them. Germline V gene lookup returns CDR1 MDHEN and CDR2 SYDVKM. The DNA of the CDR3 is TGTGCCAGCAGTTACACCTACAATGAGCAGTTCTTC. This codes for CASSYTYNEQFF.

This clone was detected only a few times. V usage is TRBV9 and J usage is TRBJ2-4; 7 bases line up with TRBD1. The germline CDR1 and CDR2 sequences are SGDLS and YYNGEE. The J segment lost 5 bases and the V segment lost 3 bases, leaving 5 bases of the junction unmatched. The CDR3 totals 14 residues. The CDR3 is CASSATGWENIQYF. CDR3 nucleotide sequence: TGTGCCAGCAGCGCGACAGGGTGGGAAAACATTCAGTACTTC.

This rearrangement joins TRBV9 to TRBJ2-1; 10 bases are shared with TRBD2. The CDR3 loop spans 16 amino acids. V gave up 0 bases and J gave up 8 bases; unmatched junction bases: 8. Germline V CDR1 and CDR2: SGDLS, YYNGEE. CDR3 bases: TGTGCCAGCAGCGTAGCTGCACTAGCGGGGATCCATGAGCAGTTCTTC. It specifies CASSVAALAGIHEQFF. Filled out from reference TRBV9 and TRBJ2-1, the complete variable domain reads DSGVTQTPKHLITATGQRVTLRCSPRSGDLSVYWYQQSLDQGLQFLIQYYNGEERAKGNILERFSAQQFPDLHSELNLSSLELGDSALYFCASSVAALAGIHEQFFGPGTRLTVL.

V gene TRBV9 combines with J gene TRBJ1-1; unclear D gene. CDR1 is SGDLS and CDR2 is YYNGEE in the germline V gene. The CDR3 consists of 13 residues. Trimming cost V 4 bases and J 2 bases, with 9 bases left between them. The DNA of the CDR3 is TGTGCCAGCAGCACTGGACTCAACACTGAAGCTTTCTTT. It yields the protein CASSTGLNTEAFF.

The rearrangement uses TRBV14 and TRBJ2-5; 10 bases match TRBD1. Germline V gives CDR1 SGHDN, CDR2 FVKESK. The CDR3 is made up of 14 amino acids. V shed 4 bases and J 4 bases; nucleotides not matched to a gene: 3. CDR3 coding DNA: TGTGCCAGCAGCCTCCGGACAGGGGGAGAGACCCAGTACTTC. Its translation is CASSLRTGGETQYF.

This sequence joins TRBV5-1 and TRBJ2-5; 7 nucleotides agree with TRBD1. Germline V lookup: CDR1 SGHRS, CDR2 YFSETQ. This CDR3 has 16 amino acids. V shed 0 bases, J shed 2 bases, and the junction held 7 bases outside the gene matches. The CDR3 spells CASSLAYGTAQETQYF. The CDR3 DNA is TGCGCCAGCAGCTTGGCCTACGGGACAGCGCAAGAGACCCAGTACTTC.

Here the CDR3 DNA reads TGCAGCGTGAGCGCCAGGTGGGGAGCTAACTATGGCTACACCTTC. It is translated as CSVSARWGANYGYTF. The gene calls are TRBV29-1 and TRBJ1-2, with D unresolved. Germline V CDR1 and CDR2: SQVTM, ANQGSEA. There are 15 residues in the CDR3. V dropped 6 bases and J dropped 0 bases, with 17 bases sitting between them. The variable domain in full, completed from reference TRBV29-1 and TRBJ1-2, reads SAVISQKPSRDICQRGTSLTIQCQVDSQVTMMFWYRQQPGQSLTLIATANQGSEATYESGFVIDKFPISRPNLTFSTLTVSNMSPEDSSIYLCSVSARWGANYGYTFGSGTRLTVV.